The 10 T cell receptor beta chains below were found in one sample sequenced in a study of Tregs in tolerant kidney transplant recipients. The protocol was immunoSEQ multiplex PCR, while the TCRdb copy is restricted to in-frame clones and leaves out a portion. The sample consists of under 85,000 clones, around 90% of them appearing once. The source material was CD4+ T cells from blood, sampled before the transplant. The receptor set was obtained from a human donor who received a combined kidney and bone marrow transplant.

This chain uses TRBV11-2 with TRBJ1-1, with D uncertain. The CDR3 totals 13 residues. Germline lookup yields CDR1 SGHAT and CDR2 FQNNGV. Trimming shortened V by 1 base and J by 3 bases, and 6 bases separated the two germline ends. The CDR3 is CASSLVSDTEAFF. The CDR3 DNA reads as TGTGCCAGCAGCTTAGTCAGTGACACTGAAGCTTTCTTT.

The genes are TRBV7-9 and TRBJ2-7; possibly TRBD1 for D (6 bases). Germline V gene sequence: CDR1 SEHNR, CDR2 FQNEAQ (reference sequence). The CDR3 extends over 15 amino acids. Between the trimmed V and J ends, which lost 0 bases and 2 bases, there was a span of 11 bases. The CDR3 protein is CASSLAGTPTYEQYF. The CDR3 region has the DNA TGTGCCAGCAGCTTAGCCGGGACACCAACCTACGAGCAGTACTTC.

The chain is built from TRBV27 and TRBJ2-7; D might be TRBD1 (5 bases). In germline, CDR1 is MNHEY, CDR2 SMNVEV (reference sequence). There are 15 residues in the CDR3. Trimming removed 4 bases at V and 1 base at J, with 14 bases between. The CDR3 sequence is CASSSRTKPSYEQYF. In DNA form, the CDR3 reads TGTGCCAGCAGTTCACGGACAAAGCCTTCCTACGAGCAGTACTTC.

The chain links TRBV9 to TRBJ1-5; unclear D gene. In germline, CDR1 is SGDLS, CDR2 YYNGEE. The CDR3 is 15 amino acids. The germline V and J ends were trimmed by 0 bases and 1 base, with 8 bases remaining between them. Here the CDR3 DNA reads TGTGCCAGCAGCGTAGTACCAGAAAGCAATCAGCCCCAGCATTTT. As protein: CASSVVPESNQPQHF.

The V call is TRBV5-8, the J call TRBJ2-7; 8 bases are a match to TRBD1. The CDR3 spans 15 residues. The V gene's germline CDR1 is SGHTS and CDR2 YDEGEE. Trimming cost V 5 bases and J 0 bases; bases outside gene matches: 7. DNA for the CDR3: TGTGCCAGCAGAAAGACAGGGGTCCCCTCCTACGAGCAGTACTTC. Its translation is CASRKTGVPSYEQYF.

The chain combines TRBV19 with TRBJ2-1; TRBD1 is a possible D gene (6 bases). Germline V gives CDR1 LNHDA, CDR2 SQIVND (reference sequence). The CDR3 length is 18 residues. V shed 9 bases and J shed 0 bases, with 24 bases lying between them. CDR3 nucleotides: TGTGCCAGCAGTGACGGGACAACCCCGCTGAGCTCCTACAATGAGCAGTTCTTC. As protein: CASSDGTTPLSSYNEQFF.

The V call is TRBV4-1, the J call TRBJ2-1, with D possibly being TRBD2 (6 bases). There are 16 residues in the CDR3. Germline V gives CDR1 MGHRA, CDR2 YSYEKL. The germline V and J ends were trimmed by 4 bases and 7 bases, with 20 bases remaining between them. CDR3 in DNA: TGCGCCAGCAGCCTCCGACTAGAGGCCTTCGGGAATGAGCAGTTCTTC. The encoded protein is CASSLRLEAFGNEQFF.

This clone was recorded only once. The chain carries TRBV7-2 and TRBJ2-5; TRBD2 agrees at 11 bases. With V trimmed by 5 bases and J by 5 bases, 16 bases remained unmatched. The CDR3 spans 18 residues. In germline, CDR1 is SGHTA, CDR2 FQGNSA. Written as DNA, the CDR3 is TGTGCCAGCAGCCCCGGACTAGCGGGTACTAGCGCGGGCGAGACCCAGTACTTC. Its protein is CASSPGLAGTSAGETQYF.

The gene calls are TRBV10-3 and TRBJ2-3, with 8 bases identical to TRBD1. This CDR3 is 16 amino acids long. J lost 3 bases, V lost 11 bases, and 16 bases had no gene match. Germline V lookup: CDR1 ENHRY, CDR2 SYGVKD. As DNA, the CDR3 is TGTGCCGTTCGTCCCTCCGCCGGGACAGGTACAGATACGCAGTATTTT. Protein sequence: CAVRPSAGTGTDTQYF.

The gene calls are TRBV19 and TRBJ2-7; 9 bases are a match to TRBD1. Trimming removed 8 bases from V and 8 bases from J; junction bases left unmatched: 10. The CDR3 consists of 13 residues. Per the germline V gene, CDR1 is LNHDA and CDR2 is SQIVND (reference sequence). CDR3 sequence: CASRGTGQYQQYF. The CDR3, as DNA: TGTGCCAGTCGCGGGACAGGGCAATACCAGCAGTACTTC.